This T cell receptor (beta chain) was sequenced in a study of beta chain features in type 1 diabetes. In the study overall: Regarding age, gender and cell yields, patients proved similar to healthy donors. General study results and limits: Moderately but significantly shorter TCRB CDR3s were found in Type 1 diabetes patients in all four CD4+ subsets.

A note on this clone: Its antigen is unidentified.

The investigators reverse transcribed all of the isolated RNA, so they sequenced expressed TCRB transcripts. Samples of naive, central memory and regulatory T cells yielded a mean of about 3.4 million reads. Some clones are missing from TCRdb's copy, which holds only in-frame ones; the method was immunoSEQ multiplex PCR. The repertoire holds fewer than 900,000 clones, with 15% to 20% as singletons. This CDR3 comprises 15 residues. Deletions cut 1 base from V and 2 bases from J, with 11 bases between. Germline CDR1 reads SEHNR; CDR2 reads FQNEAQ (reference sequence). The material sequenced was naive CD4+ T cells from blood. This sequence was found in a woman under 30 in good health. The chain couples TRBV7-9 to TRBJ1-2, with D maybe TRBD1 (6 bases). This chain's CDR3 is CASSLGLGQNYGYTF. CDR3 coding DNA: TGTGCCAGCAGCTTAGGGCTCGGACAGAACTATGGCTACACCTTC. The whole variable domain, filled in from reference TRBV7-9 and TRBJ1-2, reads DTGVSQNPRHKITKRGQNVTFRCDPISEHNRLYWYRQTLGQGPEFLTYFQNEAQLEKSRLLSDRFSAERPKGSFSTLEIQRTEQGDSAMYLCASSLGLGQNYGYTFGSGTRLTVV.